The entry that follows covers one TCR beta chain sequence. Its specific antigen is unknown. No qualities accompany the bases; no much larger clone lies one base away. The library came from the immunoSEQ multiplex PCR assay. Sourced from immuneACCESS, this table was stored by TCRdb with only in-frame sequences that have V and J called. A share of the clones is absent; for the studies checked, an unresolved V gene accounts for under half, and the remainder has no known explanation. The sample includes just under 80,000 clones, with roughly 90% observed a single time. The ten largest clones add up to 1.5% to 2% of the sample. V drops 6 bases and J drops 5 bases, leaving 10 bases in between. The CDR3, from cysteine to phenylalanine, totals 11 residues. Only the CDR3 portion is preserved as DNA: 33 bases, with reading frame beginning at the first base. CDR1 and CDR2 are drawn from the germline V gene (reference sequence): DFQATT, SNEGSKA.

The record originates from a study of control samples from healthy donors and cancer patients (dated by TCRdb to the early 2020s). The receptor was isolated from a woman aged 60-75 years with head and neck cancer. The chain employs TRBV20-1 and TRBJ2-5; a confident D gene designation cannot be given. Sequencing used PBMCs. Read as DNA, the sequence is TGCAGTGCCACCCATGGGGAGACCCAGTACTTC. Its translation is CSATHGETQYF.